This TCR beta chain was found in a study of early T cells in non-severe SARS-CoV-2 infection. About the study: Chains stayed unpaired after sequencing of bulk RNA from unsorted whole blood. Study results and limitations: VDJdb-based matching was biased toward anti-spike CD8 responses and missed private and CD4 specificities.

The germline V and J ends were trimmed by 4 bases and 7 bases, with 24 bases remaining between them. The CDR3 is 16 amino acids. The V gene's germline CDR1 is GTSNPN and CDR2 SVGIG (reference sequence). Notes on this clonotype: Its specificity is unknown.

The TCR library protocol was used to attach unique molecular identifiers. These identifiers were attached to individual cDNA molecules. TCRdb called the 5' RACE reads again in MiXCR, with one record for every CDR3 protein. The data hold tens of thousands of distinct CDR3 sequences, with less than 15% observed a single time. The V call is TRBV30, the J call TRBJ2-3; possibly TRBD1 for D (6 bases). The sequenced sample consisted of whole blood. This receptor was identified in an adult who was a healthcare worker with PCR-confirmed SARS-CoV-2 infection or an uninfected control (not recorded which). The DNA of the CDR3 is TGTGCCTGGACCTCCTATCATGAGACAGGAGACAATACGCAGTATTTT. This gives the protein CAWTSYHETGDNTQYF.